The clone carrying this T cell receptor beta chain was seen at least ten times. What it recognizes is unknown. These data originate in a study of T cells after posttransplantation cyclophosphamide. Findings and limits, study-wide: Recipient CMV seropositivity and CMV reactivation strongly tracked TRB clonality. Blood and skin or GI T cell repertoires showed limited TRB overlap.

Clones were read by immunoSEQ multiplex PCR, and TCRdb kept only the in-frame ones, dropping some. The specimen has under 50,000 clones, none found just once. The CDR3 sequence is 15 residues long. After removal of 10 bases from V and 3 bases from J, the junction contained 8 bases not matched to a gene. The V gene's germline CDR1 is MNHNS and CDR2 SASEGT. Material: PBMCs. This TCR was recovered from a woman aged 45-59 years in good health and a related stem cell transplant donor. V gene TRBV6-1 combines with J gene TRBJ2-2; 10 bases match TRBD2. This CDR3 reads CATAGTSVHTGELFF. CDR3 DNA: TGTGCCACTGCCGGGACTAGCGTCCACACCGGGGAGCTGTTTTTT.